This TCR beta chain is from a study of identifying expanded T cells in peripheral blood. Study findings and constraints: Across healthy donors, higher total template counts meant significantly greater approximately two-week count variance.

This CDR3 is 15 amino acids long. Losses at the gene ends were 5 bases for V and 3 bases for J; bases not matched to a gene: 8. Germline loops: CDR1 MNHNS, CDR2 SASEGT. Healthy donors had no documented immune events, such as infections, while sampled. Only a few counts were recorded for this clone. Its target is unknown. Sequenced by immunoSEQ multiplex PCR; TCRdb stores in-frame clones only, minus some. The table records approximately 90,000 clones, approximately 83% of them present only once. The chain has TRBV6-1 and TRBJ2-7, with 9 bases that match TRBD1. Sequenced: blood. This TCR came from a person aged 18 to 70 in good health. The CDR3 loop is CASSRWTGDSYEQYF. The CDR3 bases are TGTGCCAGCAGTCGTTGGACAGGGGACAGCTACGAGCAGTACTTC.